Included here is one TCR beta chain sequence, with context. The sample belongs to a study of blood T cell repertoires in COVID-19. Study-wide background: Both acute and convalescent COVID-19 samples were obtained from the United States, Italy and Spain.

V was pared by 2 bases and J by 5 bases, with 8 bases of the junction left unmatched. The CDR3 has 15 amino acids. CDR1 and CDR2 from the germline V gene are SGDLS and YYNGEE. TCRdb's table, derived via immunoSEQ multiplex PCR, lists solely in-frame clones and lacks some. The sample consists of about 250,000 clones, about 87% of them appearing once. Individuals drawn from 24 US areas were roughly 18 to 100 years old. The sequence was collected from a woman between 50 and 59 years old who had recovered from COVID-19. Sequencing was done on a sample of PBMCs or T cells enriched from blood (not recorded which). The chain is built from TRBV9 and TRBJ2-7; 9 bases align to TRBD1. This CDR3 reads CASSVRWDRAHEQYF. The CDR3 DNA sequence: TGTGCCAGCAGCGTCCGGTGGGACAGGGCCCACGAGCAGTACTTC. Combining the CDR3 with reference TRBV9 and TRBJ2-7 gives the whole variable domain DSGVTQTPKHLITATGQRVTLRCSPRSGDLSVYWYQQSLDQGLQFLIQYYNGEERAKGNILERFSAQQFPDLHSELNLSSLELGDSALYFCASSVRWDRAHEQYFGPGTRLTVT.